This T cell receptor beta chain comes out of a study of CD8 T cells in ankylosing spondylitis (dated by TCRdb to about 2017). For context, the study as a whole: T cell receptor beta repertoires were profiled in healthy donors and ankylosing spondylitis patients so that disease-linked TCR variants could be found. Peripheral blood samples were taken, and synovial fluid was additionally collected from ankylosing spondylitis patients. The full study cohort comprised 25 ankylosing spondylitis patients and over a hundred healthy donors.

General findings and caveats noted by the study authors: Blood from ankylosing spondylitis patients appeared to be characterized by a TCR beta motif made up of seven or eight highly homologous amino acid variants. Some motif variants had previously been reported in the synovial fluid and blood of reactive arthritis patients, which suggests shared mechanisms of disease initiation. The disease-linked clones were reported to be significantly enriched in matched synovial fluid samples from ankylosing spondylitis patients. In peripheral blood, the disease-linked clones were found at relatively low frequencies and had a CD8+ phenotype.

This clonotype was counted ten times or more. The target of this receptor is not known. A read error may account for a junction end that differs from germline. The CDR3 measures 12 amino acids from cysteine to phenylalanine. The CDR3 DNA has 36 bases and is translated from base 1. The run used an Illumina HiSeq 2500. TCR beta libraries were prepared by quantitative 5'-RACE with molecular barcodes. Per the authors' processing: A new computational method based on a probabilistic model of VDJ rearrangement was used to identify disease-linked TCR variants. Clones were called with MiXCR by TCRdb after fastp trimmed the public reads at Q25, and only in-frame beta chains were retained. Entries that share a CDR3 protein sequence are merged under the most common genes and DNA. The V and J calls and clone size are TCRdb's, not the authors'. Counted in this sample were a few hundred thousand distinct CDR3 sequences; about 11% of them appeared once. Roughly 23% of the sample lies in the top ten.

Recombination joined TRBV12-3 or TRBV12-4 with TRBJ2-1; confidence is insufficient to name the D gene. The TCR originated in a male donor with ankylosing spondylitis or in good health (not recorded which). What was sequenced was blood, either unsorted or a sorted T cell fraction (not recorded which). The CDR3 protein: CASSPSPPAVGF. The DNA reads as follows: TGTGCCAGCAGTCCTTCCCCTCCCGCGGTAGGCTTC.